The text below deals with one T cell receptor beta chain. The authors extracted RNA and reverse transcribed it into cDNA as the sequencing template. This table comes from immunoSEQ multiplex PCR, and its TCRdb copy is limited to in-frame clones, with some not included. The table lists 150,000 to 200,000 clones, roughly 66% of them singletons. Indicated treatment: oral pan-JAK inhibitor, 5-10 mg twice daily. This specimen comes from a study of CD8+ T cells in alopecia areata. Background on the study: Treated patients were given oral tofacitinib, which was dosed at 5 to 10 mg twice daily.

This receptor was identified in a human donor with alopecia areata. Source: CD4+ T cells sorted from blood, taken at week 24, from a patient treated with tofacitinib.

This CDR3 is CAWSVQGSTPLHF. The DNA of the CDR3 is TGTGCCTGGAGTGTACAGGGCAGTACACCCCTCCACTTT. The gene calls are TRBV30 and TRBJ1-6; D is perhaps TRBD1 (6 bases). The CDR3 runs 13 residues. Germline loops: CDR1 GTSNPN, CDR2 SVGIG (reference sequence). V was shortened by 0 bases and J by 11 bases, with 11 bases between the two germline ends.